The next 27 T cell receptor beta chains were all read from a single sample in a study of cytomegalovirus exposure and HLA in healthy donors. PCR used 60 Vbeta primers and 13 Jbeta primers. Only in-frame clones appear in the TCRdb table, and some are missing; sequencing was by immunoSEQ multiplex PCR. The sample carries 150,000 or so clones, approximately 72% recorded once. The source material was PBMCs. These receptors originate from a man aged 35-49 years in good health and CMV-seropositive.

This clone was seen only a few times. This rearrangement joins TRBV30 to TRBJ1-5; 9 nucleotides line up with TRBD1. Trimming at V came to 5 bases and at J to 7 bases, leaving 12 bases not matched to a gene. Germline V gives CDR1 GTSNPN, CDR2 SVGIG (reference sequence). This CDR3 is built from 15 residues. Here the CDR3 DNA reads TGTGCCTGGGCCCTGGGGGACAGGGCCGGGCAGCCCCAGCATTTT. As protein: CAWALGDRAGQPQHF.

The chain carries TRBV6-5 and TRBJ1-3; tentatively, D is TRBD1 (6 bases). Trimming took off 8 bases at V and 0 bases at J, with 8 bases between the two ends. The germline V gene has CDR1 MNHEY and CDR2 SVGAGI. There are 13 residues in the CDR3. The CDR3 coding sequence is TGTGCCAGCGGACAGAGCTCTGGAAACACCATATATTTT. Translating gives CASGQSSGNTIYF.

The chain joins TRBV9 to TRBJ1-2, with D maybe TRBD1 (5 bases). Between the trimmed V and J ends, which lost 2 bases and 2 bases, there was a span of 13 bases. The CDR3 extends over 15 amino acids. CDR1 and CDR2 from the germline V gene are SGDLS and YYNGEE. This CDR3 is CASSVGGGANYGYTF. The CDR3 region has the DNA TGTGCCAGCAGCGTTGGGGGAGGGGCAAACTATGGCTACACCTTC.

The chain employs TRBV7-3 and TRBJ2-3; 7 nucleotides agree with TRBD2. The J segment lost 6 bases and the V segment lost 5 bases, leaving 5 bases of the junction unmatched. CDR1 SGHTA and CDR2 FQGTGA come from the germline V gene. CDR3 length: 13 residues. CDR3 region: CASSRGDADTQYF. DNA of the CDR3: TGTGCCAGCAGCCGGGGGGACGCGGATACGCAGTATTTT.

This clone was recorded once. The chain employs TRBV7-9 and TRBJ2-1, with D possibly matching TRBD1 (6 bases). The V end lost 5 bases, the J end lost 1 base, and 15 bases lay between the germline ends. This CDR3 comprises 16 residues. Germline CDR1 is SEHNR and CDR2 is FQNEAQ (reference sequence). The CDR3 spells CASSLQGIRSYNEQFF. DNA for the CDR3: TGTGCCAGCAGCCTCCAGGGGATTAGGTCCTACAATGAGCAGTTCTTC.

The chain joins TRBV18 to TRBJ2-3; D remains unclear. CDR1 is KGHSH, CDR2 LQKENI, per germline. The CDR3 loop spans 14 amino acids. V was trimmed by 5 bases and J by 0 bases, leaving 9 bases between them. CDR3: CASSAQSSTDTQYF. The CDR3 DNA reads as TGTGCCAGCTCAGCCCAGTCTAGCACAGATACGCAGTATTTT.

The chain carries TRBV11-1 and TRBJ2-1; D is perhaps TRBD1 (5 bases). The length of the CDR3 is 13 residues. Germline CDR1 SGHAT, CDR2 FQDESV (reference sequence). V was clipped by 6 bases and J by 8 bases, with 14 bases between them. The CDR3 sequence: CASSPQEFDEQFF. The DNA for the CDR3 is TGTGCCAGCAGTCCACAGGAATTCGATGAGCAGTTCTTC. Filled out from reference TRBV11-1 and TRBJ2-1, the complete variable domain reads EAEVAQSPRYKITEKSQAVAFWCDPISGHATLYWYRQILGQGPELLVQFQDESVVDDSQLPKDRFSAERLKGVDSTLKIQPAELGDSAMYLCASSPQEFDEQFFGPGTRLTVL.

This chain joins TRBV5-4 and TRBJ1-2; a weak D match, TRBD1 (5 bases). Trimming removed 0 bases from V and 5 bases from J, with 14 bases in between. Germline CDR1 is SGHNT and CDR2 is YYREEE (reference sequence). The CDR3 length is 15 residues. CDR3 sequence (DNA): TGTGCCAGCAGCTTGGGTTCTGGGGGGGGTTATGGCTACACCTTC. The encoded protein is CASSLGSGGGYGYTF.

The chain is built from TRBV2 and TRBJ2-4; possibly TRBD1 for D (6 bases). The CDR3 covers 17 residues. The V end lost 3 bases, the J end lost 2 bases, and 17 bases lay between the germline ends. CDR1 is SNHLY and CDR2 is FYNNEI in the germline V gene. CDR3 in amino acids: CASSEGLRDTSKNIQYF. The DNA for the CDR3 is TGTGCCAGCAGTGAGGGGCTCCGGGACACCTCCAAAAACATTCAGTACTTC.

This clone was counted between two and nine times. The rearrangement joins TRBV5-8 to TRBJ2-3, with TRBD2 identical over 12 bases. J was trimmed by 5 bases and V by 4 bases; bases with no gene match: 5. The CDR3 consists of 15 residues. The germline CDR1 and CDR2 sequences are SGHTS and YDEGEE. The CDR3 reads CASSPGLAGGDTQYF. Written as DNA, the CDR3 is TGTGCCAGCAGCCCGGGACTAGCGGGCGGAGATACGCAGTATTTT.

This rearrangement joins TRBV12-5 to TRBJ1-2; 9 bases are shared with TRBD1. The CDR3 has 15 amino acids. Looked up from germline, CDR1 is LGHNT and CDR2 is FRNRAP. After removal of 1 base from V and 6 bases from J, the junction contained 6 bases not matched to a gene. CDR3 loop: CASGLGGTGRDGYTF. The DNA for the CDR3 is TGTGCTAGTGGTTTGGGGGGGACAGGGAGAGATGGCTACACCTTC.

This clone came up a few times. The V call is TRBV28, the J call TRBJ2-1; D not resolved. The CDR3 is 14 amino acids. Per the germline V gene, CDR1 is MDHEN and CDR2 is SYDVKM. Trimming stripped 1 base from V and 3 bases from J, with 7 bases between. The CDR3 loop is CASSLFASYNEQFF. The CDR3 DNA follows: TGTGCCAGCAGTTTATTCGCCAGCTACAATGAGCAGTTCTTC.

This chain's CDR3 is CASSLGATDQETQYF. CDR3 sequence (DNA): TGTGCCAGCAGCTTGGGGGCGACTGATCAAGAGACCCAGTACTTC. This chain links TRBV7-2 with TRBJ2-5; TRBD1 is a possible D gene (6 bases). V lost 3 bases and J 2 bases, leaving 13 bases between the germline ends. The CDR3 is made up of 15 amino acids. CDR1 and CDR2 (germline): SGHTA, FQGNSA.

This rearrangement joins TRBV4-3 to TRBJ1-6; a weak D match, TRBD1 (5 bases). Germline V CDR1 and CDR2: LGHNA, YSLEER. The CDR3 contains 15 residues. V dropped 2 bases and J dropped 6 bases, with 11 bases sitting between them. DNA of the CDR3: TGCGCCAGCAGCCAAACCCCGGGGGGTAATTCACCCCTCCACTTT. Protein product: CASSQTPGGNSPLHF.

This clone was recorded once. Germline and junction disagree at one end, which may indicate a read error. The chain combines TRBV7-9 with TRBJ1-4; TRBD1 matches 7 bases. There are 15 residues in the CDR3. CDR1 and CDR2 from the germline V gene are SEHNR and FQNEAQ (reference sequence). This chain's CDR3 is CSSSLLDRFNEKLFF. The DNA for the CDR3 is TGTTCCAGCAGCTTATTGGACAGGTTTAATGAAAAACTGTTTTTT.

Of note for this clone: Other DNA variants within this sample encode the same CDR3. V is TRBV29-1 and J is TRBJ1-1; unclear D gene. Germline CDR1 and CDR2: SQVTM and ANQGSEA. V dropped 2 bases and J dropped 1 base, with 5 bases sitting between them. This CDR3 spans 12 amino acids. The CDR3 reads CSVEPGNTEAFF. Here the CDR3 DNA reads TGCAGCGTTGAACCGGGGAACACTGAAGCTTTCTTT. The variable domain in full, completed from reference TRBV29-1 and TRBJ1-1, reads SAVISQKPSRDICQRGTSLTIQCQVDSQVTMMFWYRQQPGQSLTLIATANQGSEATYESGFVIDKFPISRPNLTFSTLTVSNMSPEDSSIYLCSVEPGNTEAFFGQGTRLTVV.

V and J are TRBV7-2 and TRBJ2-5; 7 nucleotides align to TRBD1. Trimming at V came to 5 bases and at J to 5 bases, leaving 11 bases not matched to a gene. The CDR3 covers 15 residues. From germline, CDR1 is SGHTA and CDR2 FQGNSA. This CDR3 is CASSQLQGRSETQYF. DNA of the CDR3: TGTGCCAGCAGCCAACTACAGGGGCGATCGGAGACCCAGTACTTC.

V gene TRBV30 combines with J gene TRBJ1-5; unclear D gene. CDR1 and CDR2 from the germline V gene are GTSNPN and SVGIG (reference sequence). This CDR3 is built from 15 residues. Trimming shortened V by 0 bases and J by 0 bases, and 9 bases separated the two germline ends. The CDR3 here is CAWSVSTPSNQPQHF. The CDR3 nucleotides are TGTGCCTGGAGTGTCAGTACCCCTAGCAATCAGCCCCAGCATTTT.

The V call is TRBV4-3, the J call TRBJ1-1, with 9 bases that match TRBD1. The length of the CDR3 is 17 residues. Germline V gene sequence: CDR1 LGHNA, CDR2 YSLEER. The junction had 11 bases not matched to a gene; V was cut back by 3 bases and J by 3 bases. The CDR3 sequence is CASSQAFGTGLDTEAFF. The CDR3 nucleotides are TGCGCCAGCAGCCAGGCATTCGGGACAGGGTTGGACACTGAAGCTTTCTTT.

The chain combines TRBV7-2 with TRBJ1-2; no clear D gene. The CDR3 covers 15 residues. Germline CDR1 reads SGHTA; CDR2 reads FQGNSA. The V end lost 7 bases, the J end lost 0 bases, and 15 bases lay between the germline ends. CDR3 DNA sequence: TGTGCCAGCACCCCCGTTGGCAACGCTAACTATGGCTACACCTTC. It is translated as CASTPVGNANYGYTF.

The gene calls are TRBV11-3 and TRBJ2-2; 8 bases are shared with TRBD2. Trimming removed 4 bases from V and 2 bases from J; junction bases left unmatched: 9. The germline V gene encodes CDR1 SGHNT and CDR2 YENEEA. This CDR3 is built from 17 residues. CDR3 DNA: TGTGCCAGCAGCTCCTCGAGGGGGACTAGTAACACCGGGGAGCTGTTTTTT. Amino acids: CASSSSRGTSNTGELFF.

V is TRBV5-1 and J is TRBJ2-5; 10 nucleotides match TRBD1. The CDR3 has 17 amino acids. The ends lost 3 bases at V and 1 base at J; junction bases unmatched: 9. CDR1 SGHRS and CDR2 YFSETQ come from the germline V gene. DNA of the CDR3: TGCGCCAGCAGCTGGGGGGACAGGGGTTCTATCCAAGAGACCCAGTACTTC. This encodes CASSWGDRGSIQETQYF.

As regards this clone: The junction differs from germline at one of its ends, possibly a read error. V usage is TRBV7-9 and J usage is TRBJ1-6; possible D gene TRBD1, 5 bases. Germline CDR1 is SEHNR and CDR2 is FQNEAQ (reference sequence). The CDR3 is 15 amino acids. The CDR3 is CSSSLDSSYNSPLHF. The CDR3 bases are TGTTCCAGCAGCTTAGACAGCTCCTATAATTCACCCCTCCACTTT.

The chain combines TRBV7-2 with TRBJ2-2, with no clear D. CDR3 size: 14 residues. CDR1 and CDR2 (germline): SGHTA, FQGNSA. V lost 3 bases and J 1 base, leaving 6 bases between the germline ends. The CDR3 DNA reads TGTGCCAGCAGCTTTTTAAAGAACACCGGGGAGCTGTTTTTT. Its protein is CASSFLKNTGELFF.

The CDR3, as DNA: TGCGCCAGCAGTCAATGGAAATTTCGAGGGGCAGGGGGCAGGCAGCCCCAGCATTTT. The encoded protein is CASSQWKFRGAGGRQPQHF. The chain combines TRBV23-1 with TRBJ1-5; 8 bases fit TRBD1. TRBV23-1 is marked as an open reading frame, function uncertain. Unmatched junction bases numbered 18, after V lost 1 base and J lost 7 bases. The CDR3 runs 19 residues.

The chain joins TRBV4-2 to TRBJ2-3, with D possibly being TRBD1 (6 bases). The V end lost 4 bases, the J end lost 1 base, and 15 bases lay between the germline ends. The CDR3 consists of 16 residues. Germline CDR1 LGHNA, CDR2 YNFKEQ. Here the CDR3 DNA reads TGTGCCAGCAGCCCCGCAGGGGATGGGCGCACAGATACGCAGTATTTT. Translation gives CASSPAGDGRTDTQYF.

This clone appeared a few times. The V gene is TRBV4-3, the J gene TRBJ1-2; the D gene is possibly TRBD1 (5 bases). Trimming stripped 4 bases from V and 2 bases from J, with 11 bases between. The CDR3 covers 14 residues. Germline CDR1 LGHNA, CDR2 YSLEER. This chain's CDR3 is CASSLAAGNYGYTF. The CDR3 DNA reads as TGCGCCAGCAGCCTGGCGGCAGGGAACTATGGCTACACCTTC.